What follows are 17 T cell receptor beta chains derived from one specimen sequenced in a study of shared clonotypes between healthy human individuals. TCRdb's copy holds only in-frame clones and misses some; the assay was immunoSEQ multiplex PCR. Of 450,000 or so clones listed, around 77% are singletons. The material sequenced was PBMCs. The receptors here all came from a woman aged 40 to 49 in good health. Some clones in this sample may be carry-over from other donors' samples.

CDR3 DNA: TGCGCCAGCAGCTTGATCCAGCCCAGCACAGATACGCAGTATTTT. Translated: CASSLIQPSTDTQYF. This chain joins TRBV5-1 and TRBJ2-3, with D uncertain. Germline CDR1 and CDR2: SGHRS and YFSETQ. The CDR3 has 15 amino acids. V lost 1 base to trimming and J lost 0 bases, with 9 bases between them.

V and J are TRBV25-1 and TRBJ1-2; a possible D gene is TRBD1 (5 bases). V gave up 2 bases and J gave up 1 base, with 17 bases separating them. The CDR3 has 17 amino acids. The germline gives CDR1 MGHDK, CDR2 SYGVNS. The CDR3 sequence is CASSEEFVGRVNYGYTF. CDR3 DNA sequence: TGTGCCAGCAGTGAAGAGTTCGTGGGGCGGGTTAACTATGGCTACACCTTC.

This clone was detected only once. This rearrangement joins TRBV18 to TRBJ2-5; 8 bases fit TRBD1. CDR3 size: 14 residues. CDR1 is KGHSH and CDR2 is LQKENI in the germline V gene. The junction had 3 bases not matched to a gene; V was cut back by 1 base and J by 5 bases. CDR3 sequence reads: CASSPRQGSETQYF. The CDR3 DNA reads as TGTGCCAGCTCACCACGACAGGGGTCGGAGACCCAGTACTTC.

In its sample, this clone was seen once. Other DNA sequences from this sample encode an identical CDR3 as well. The chain's CDR3 is CASSLGHYEQYF. CDR3 DNA sequence: TGTGCCAGCAGCTTAGGACACTACGAGCAGTACTTC. The V gene is TRBV11-2, the J gene TRBJ2-7; D remains unclear. V dropped 1 base and J dropped 3 bases, with 4 bases sitting between them. In germline, CDR1 is SGHAT, CDR2 FQNNGV. The CDR3 has 12 amino acids.

This clone was counted a few times. The gene calls are TRBV2 and TRBJ2-5, with a tentative D call TRBD1 (6 bases). The J call may be incorrect, as the DNA end agrees better with TRBJ2-7. Germline values: CDR1 SNHLY, CDR2 FYNNEI. The CDR3 length is 14 residues. CDR3 sequence reads: CASSAPRGLYEQYF. The DNA of the CDR3 is TGTGCCAGCAGTGCCCCTAGGGGGTTGTACGAGCAGTACTTC.

The chain employs TRBV6-5 and TRBJ1-5; D gene uncertain. Trimming pared 6 bases from V and 2 bases from J, leaving 11 bases between. This CDR3 is built from 14 residues. Germline values: CDR1 MNHEY, CDR2 SVGAGI. The CDR3 spells CASRNQQGNQPQHF. DNA of the CDR3: TGTGCCAGCAGGAACCAACAAGGCAATCAGCCCCAGCATTTT.

V and J are TRBV7-9 and TRBJ2-5; D possibly corresponds to TRBD2 (5 bases). In germline, CDR1 is SEHNR, CDR2 FQNEAQ (reference sequence). This CDR3 is built from 13 residues. V gave up 0 bases and J gave up 5 bases, with 7 bases separating them. CDR3 sequence (DNA): TGTGCCAGCAGCTTAGCCTGGGAGGAGACCCAGTACTTC. Translated: CASSLAWEETQYF.

The J gene is TRBJ2-5, the V gene TRBV2, with D possibly being TRBD1 (7 bases). The DNA end is more similar to TRBJ2-7, so the J call may be wrong. CDR1 SNHLY and CDR2 FYNNEI come from the germline V gene. The CDR3 has 13 residues. CDR3 loop: CASSEEGAYEQYF. CDR3 coding DNA: TGTGCCAGCAGTGAGGAGGGGGCATACGAGCAGTACTTC.

With regard to this clone: One base separates it from a far larger clone, so it is likely a read error. The conserved phenylalanine or tryptophan normally closing the CDR3 is absent here, so this likely arose from a read error. This sequence joins TRBV6-5 and TRBJ1-5, with D uncertain. The V end lost 6 bases, the J end lost 4 bases, and 13 bases lay between the germline ends. CDR1 is MNHEY and CDR2 is SVGAGI in the germline V gene. The CDR3 extends over 14 amino acids. CDR3 protein: CASRRTAYNQPQHS. CDR3 sequence (DNA): TGTGCCAGCAGGAGGACCGCGTATAATCAGCCCCAGCATTCT.

This rearrangement joins TRBV7-2 to TRBJ2-7; TRBD2 matches 16 bases. Germline CDR1 SGHTA, CDR2 FQGNSA. The trim removed 4 bases at V and 6 bases at J, leaving 6 bases unmatched. The CDR3 extends over 16 amino acids. This CDR3 is CASSSPGTSGRGEQYF. CDR3 nucleotides: TGTGCCAGCAGCTCACCCGGGACTAGCGGGAGGGGCGAGCAGTACTTC.

This clone was detected only once. The V call is TRBV2, the J call TRBJ2-3, with D possibly being TRBD1 (5 bases). Germline V gene data show CDR1 as SNHLY and CDR2 as FYNNEI. This CDR3 is 14 amino acids long. Trimming left V 8 bases short and J 1 base short, with 13 bases between. The CDR3 reads CASSSGRGTDTQYF. The DNA for the CDR3 is TGTGCCAGCTCTTCGGGCAGGGGCACAGATACGCAGTATTTT.

J is TRBJ2-1 and V is TRBV15; D gene unclear. V was trimmed by 8 bases and J by 4 bases, leaving 12 bases between them. Germline values: CDR1 LNHNV, CDR2 YYDKDF (reference sequence). The CDR3 covers 13 residues. CDR3 region: CATGELGYNEQFF. The CDR3 DNA reads as TGTGCCACCGGTGAATTGGGTTACAATGAGCAGTTCTTC.

In this sample, this clone turned up once. This chain links TRBV9 with TRBJ1-3; 7 bases align to TRBD1. This CDR3 is 17 amino acids long. V shed 3 bases, J shed 1 base, and the junction held 10 bases outside the gene matches. Germline CDR1 and CDR2: SGDLS and YYNGEE. CDR3 in amino acids: CASSAKTGNVSGNTIYF. The CDR3 coding sequence is TGTGCCAGCAGCGCCAAGACAGGGAATGTATCTGGAAACACCATATATTTT.

The chain recombines TRBV6-4 with TRBJ2-7, with D perhaps assigned TRBD1 or TRBD2 (5 bases each). The CDR3 covers 12 residues. The germline V and J ends were trimmed by 6 bases and 5 bases, with 11 bases remaining between them. Germline values: CDR1 MRHNA, CDR2 SNTAGT. DNA of the CDR3: TGTGCCAGCAGGGTGAGGGACCACGAGCAGTACTTC. Its protein is CASRVRDHEQYF.

The chain combines TRBV19 with TRBJ2-7; TRBD2 matches at 8 bases. V was pared by 5 bases and J by 9 bases, with 9 bases of the junction left unmatched. This CDR3 is 13 amino acids long. The germline CDR1 and CDR2 sequences are LNHDA and SQIVND (reference sequence). CDR3 nucleotide sequence: TGTGCCAGTAGTCTAGCGGGCGACACTGGGCAGTACTTC. This encodes CASSLAGDTGQYF.

About this clone itself: A far larger clone lies a single base away; this is likely a read error. This same CDR3 is encoded by further DNA sequences in the sample. The chain employs TRBV4-2 and TRBJ2-5; D is unresolved. This CDR3 comprises 15 residues. CDR1 is LGHNA, CDR2 YNFKEQ, per germline. The CDR3 DNA follows: TGTGCCAGCAGTCAAGATTATATGTACCAAGAGACCCAGTACTTC. Its translation is CASSQDYMYQETQYF.

This chain connects TRBV11-2 to TRBJ1-5; maybe TRBD1 (6 bases). The CDR3 consists of 13 residues. V gave up 1 base and J gave up 6 bases, with 7 bases separating them. CDR1 and CDR2 (germline): SGHAT, FQNNGV. CDR3 residues: CASSLGGLQPQHF. DNA of the CDR3: TGTGCCAGCAGCTTAGGGGGGCTTCAGCCCCAGCATTTT. Together with reference TRBV11-2 and TRBJ1-5, the CDR3 gives the full variable domain: EAGVAQSPRYKIIEKRQSVAFWCNPISGHATLYWYQQILGQGPKLLIQFQNNGVVDDSQLPKDRFSAERLKGVDSTLKIQPAKLEDSAVYLCASSLGGLQPQHFGDGTRLSIL.